This TCR beta chain was recovered during a study of T cells in Graves' hyperthyroidism and ophthalmopathy. Study in general: It was at initial diagnosis, before any treatment, that peripheral blood was collected.

The germline gives CDR1 SEHNR, CDR2 FQNEAQ (reference sequence). V lost 1 base and J lost 8, with 9 bases in between. CDR3 length equals 13 residues. Uncontrolled infection, other autoimmune disease, pregnancy or lactation excluded patients. Amplification of TCR beta CDR3 regions was performed using RNA transcripts as template. The TCR CDR3 was amplified in a first-round RT-PCR using the HTBI primer set. Each CDR3 protein is one row after TCRdb ran MiXCR on the multiplex PCR reads. The sample records hundreds of thousands of distinct CDR3 sequences, roughly 15% being singletons. This clonotype was recorded at least ten times.

Sequencing was performed on blood. V gene TRBV7-9 combines with J gene TRBJ2-1; no definite D call. The receptor was isolated from a woman aged 45-65 years with Graves' ophthalmopathy. The CDR3 sequence: CASSLGSADEQFF. The CDR3 DNA sequence: TGTGCCAGCAGCTTAGGTTCAGCCGATGAGCAGTTCTTC.